The 9 T cell receptor beta chains below come from one sample, sequenced in a study of CD8+ T cells in alopecia areata. Researchers sorted pooled cutaneous lymph node cells on the basis of CD4, CD8alpha, NKG2D, NKG2ACE and other markers. Sequencing relied on a cDNA template that was reverse transcribed from extracted RNA. Assay: immunoSEQ multiplex PCR; the TCRdb copy retains only in-frame clones and omits some. The sample yields about 270,000 clones, without any singletons. Sequencing used CD4+ T cells sorted from a lymph node. These receptor sequences come from a C3H/HeJ mouse with alopecia areata. Mouse strain MHC haplotype: H2-k.

Details on this clone: Mouse gene names apply. The read terminates 4 residues before the CDR3 end, so the remaining end is supplied by the germline J gene. J is TRBJ2-1 and V is TRBV31; 7 bases agree with TRBD1. Germline values: CDR1 GKSSPN, CDR2 SITVG. Trimming took 0 bases from V and 1 from J; bases not matched to a gene: 3. This CDR3 comprises 15 residues. The CDR3: CAWSLVTGNYAEQFF. The sequenced part of the CDR3 DNA is TGTGCCTGGAGTCTAGTGACAGGGAACTATGCT.

This clone was seen a handful of times. Gene names denote mouse genes. The sequence runs out 4 residues before the end of the CDR3; the remainder is reconstructed from the germline J gene. The rearrangement links TRBV13-1 to TRBJ1-2; possible D gene TRBD1, 5 bases. CDR1 is NSHNY, CDR2 SYGAGN, per germline. CDR3 length equals 12 residues. CDR3 DNA, as far as it was read: TGTGCCAGCAGTGACTGGGGGGGC. It encodes CASSDWGG. The CDR3 in its entirety is CASSDWGGDYTF.

This clone came up a few times. Gene names are the mouse ones. The read gets to within 4 residues of the CDR3 end, and the germline J gene fills in the rest. This chain links TRBV13-2 with TRBJ2-3, with 10 positions matching TRBD2. Looked up from germline, CDR1 is NNHNN and CDR2 is SYGAGS (reference sequence). The CDR3 runs 16 residues. Germline trimming cut 1 base from V and 1 base from J; bases unmatched to any gene: 3. Incomplete CDR3 DNA: TGTGCCAGCGGTGATCTTCTGGGGGGGCGTGCAGAA. As protein: CASGDLLGGRAE. The whole CDR3 protein is CASGDLLGGRAETLYF.

Comments on this clone: The gene names here belong to mouse. Read sequence stops 4 residues before the CDR3 end, and the germline J gene provides the missing end. The rearrangement joins TRBV19 to TRBJ1-1, with a tentative D call TRBD1 (6 bases). V lost 6 bases and J lost 1, with 7 bases in between. This CDR3 spans 12 amino acids. Germline lookup yields CDR1 FNHDT and CDR2 SITEND (reference sequence). CDR3 sequence: CASTRGNTEVFF. CDR3 bases read: TGTGCCAGCACCAGGGGGAACACA.

This clone was seen a few times. Mouse germline and gene names are used. Sequencing ends 4 residues short of the CDR3 end; the germline J gene provides the rest. The gene calls are TRBV31 and TRBJ1-2; 7 bases fit TRBD1. Germline V gives CDR1 GKSSPN, CDR2 SITVG. The V segment lost 0 bases and the J segment 2 bases; nucleotides outside the gene matches: 3. The CDR3 sequence is 14 residues long. CDR3 DNA, as far as it was read: TGTGCCTGGAGTCTATCCAGGGGGAACTCC. Translated: CAWSLSRGNS. The entire CDR3 sequence reads CAWSLSRGNSDYTF.

Worth noting for this clone: Gene labels here are mouse ones. The read stops 4 residues short of the end of the CDR3; the missing end is completed from the germline J gene. V and J are TRBV13-1 and TRBJ2-1; D perhaps matches TRBD1 (6 bases). This CDR3 has 15 residues. V was pared by 0 bases and J by 4 bases, with 11 bases between. Germline V gives CDR1 NSHNY, CDR2 SYGAGN. The CDR3 here is CASSDAWDNYAEQFF. CDR3 bases read: TGTGCCAGCAGTGATGCCTGGGACAATTATGCT.

Remarks on this clone: Gene names denote mouse genes. Coverage ceases 4 residues before the CDR3 finishes, and the germline J gene fills in the end. The V and J genes are TRBV17 and TRBJ2-7; 11 bases are shared with TRBD2. The CDR3 has 14 residues. Germline V lookup: CDR1 MNHDT, CDR2 YYDKIL. The V and J ends lost 8 bases and 0 bases, in that order; junction bases with no gene match: 3. CDR3 bases read: TGTGCTAGCCGGGACTGGGGGTCCTCCTAT. Amino acids: CASRDWGSSY. The complete CDR3 protein is CASRDWGSSYEQYF.

In regard to this clone: Gene names and germline match the mouse. Read data end 4 residues before the CDR3 end; the end is taken from the germline J gene. Other DNA sequences of this sample code for an identical CDR3. V gene TRBV5 combines with J gene TRBJ2-1; 9 bases line up with TRBD2. The J segment lost 6 bases and the V segment lost 1 base, leaving 1 base of the junction unmatched. The CDR3 runs 14 residues. Germline CDR1 and CDR2: LGHNA and YNLKQL (reference sequence). The covered CDR3 bases are TGTGCCAGCAGCCAAGGCTGGGGGGGTGCT. Encoded protein: CASSQGWGGA. The CDR3 reads in full as CASSQGWGGAEQFF.

With regard to this clone: These gene names are mouse names. The read stops 4 residues short of the end of the CDR3; the missing end is completed from the germline J gene. This sample also contains other DNA sequences that code for the same CDR3. This chain joins TRBV29 and TRBJ1-2; a possible D gene is TRBD1 (5 bases). The germline V gene encodes CDR1 MSHET and CDR2 SYDVDS. CDR3 length: 14 residues. Between the trimmed V and J ends, which lost 3 bases and 0 bases, there was a span of 8 bases. CDR3 DNA (partial): TGTGCTAGCAGTTTGAGCAGGGCAAACTCC. Encoded protein: CASSLSRANS. The entire CDR3 protein is CASSLSRANSDYTF.